These 30 T cell receptor beta chains originate from one sample sequenced in a study of blood T cells in healthy people across ages. Alongside a J-beta primer mix, a sample-barcoded 5' primer served in a second PCR lasting about 7 to 12 cycles. TCRdb independently ran MiXCR on the 5' RACE reads; one entry per CDR3 protein. The data show roughly 800,000 distinct CDR3 sequences, about 53% seen once. The sample consisted of blood. The receptors stem from a man older than 75 in good health.

The V gene is TRBV3-1, the J gene TRBJ2-1; 10 bases match TRBD1. CDR1 is LGHDT and CDR2 is YNNKEL in the germline V gene (reference sequence). The ends lost 3 bases at V and 5 bases at J; junction bases unmatched: 7. CDR3 length equals 16 residues. The CDR3: CASSHSPGQGNNEQFF. DNA for the CDR3: TGTGCCAGCAGCCATTCTCCGGGACAGGGGAACAATGAGCAGTTCTTC.

This clonotype was detected once. The chain uses TRBV20-1 and TRBJ2-4; 11 bases are a match to TRBD1. The DNA end lines up better with TRBJ2-7; the J call may be wrong. The CDR3 is 17 residues long. Germline CDR1 reads DFQATT; CDR2 reads SNEGSKA (reference sequence). CDR3 DNA sequence: TGCAGTGCTAGAGCCCCGCCCCGGACAGGGGGCTTGGGCGAGCAGTACTTC. Protein product: CSARAPPRTGGLGEQYF.

This clonotype has only a few counts. V gene TRBV5-5 combines with J gene TRBJ2-7, with D unresolved. The CDR3 length is 15 residues. Germline CDR1 is SGHKS and CDR2 is YYEKEE (reference sequence). The V and J ends lost 0 bases and 2 bases respectively, with 12 bases between them. The CDR3 bases are TGTGCCAGCAGCTTGGCACCGACGCCCACCTACGAGCAGTACTTC. This translates into CASSLAPTPTYEQYF.

This chain connects TRBV20-1 to TRBJ1-6; maybe TRBD1 (5 bases). Germline CDR1 and CDR2: DFQATT and SNEGSKA (reference sequence). Trimming removed 6 bases from V and 9 bases from J, with 15 bases in between. The CDR3 spans 13 residues. CDR3: CSARERWVSPLHF. CDR3 DNA: TGCAGTGCCAGGGAGAGGTGGGTTTCACCCCTCCACTTT.

This clonotype was detected a few times. This chain links TRBV29-1 with TRBJ2-1; 10 nucleotides align to TRBD2. Germline-derived CDR1 and CDR2 are SQVTM and ANQGSEA. Trimming cost V 7 bases and J 2 bases; bases outside gene matches: 11. The CDR3 contains 16 residues. The CDR3 region has the DNA TGCAGCGCCCCGCCGTCTAGCGGGAGTCCCTACAATGAGCAGTTCTTC. It encodes CSAPPSSGSPYNEQFF.

V and J are TRBV27 and TRBJ2-4; the match to TRBD1 covers 7 bases. The V gene end was trimmed by 4 bases and the J gene end by 0 bases; junction bases not matched to a gene: 18. This CDR3 has 20 residues. Germline CDR1 and CDR2: MNHEY and SMNVEV (reference sequence). The CDR3 sequence: CASSSSGRSSGQTAKNIQYF. The CDR3 DNA is TGTGCCAGCAGTTCGTCCGGGCGGTCCTCGGGACAGACAGCCAAAAACATTCAGTACTTC.

There are many counts of this clonotype. The chain is built from TRBV29-1 and TRBJ2-7, with a tentative D call TRBD2 (5 bases). The CDR3 extends over 13 amino acids. The V gene's germline CDR1 is SQVTM and CDR2 ANQGSEA. The V end was cut by 3 bases, the J end by 0 bases, with 9 bases between. The CDR3 bases are TGCAGCGTTGATACCCGGGACTCCTACGAGCAGTACTTC. It encodes CSVDTRDSYEQYF.

The V and J genes are TRBV5-1 and TRBJ2-1; 9 bases are a match to TRBD2. V dropped 1 base and J dropped 8; count of bases not matched to a gene: 13. The CDR3 runs to 17 residues. The germline gives CDR1 SGHRS, CDR2 YFSETQ. The CDR3 is CASSLRRLADHQHEQFF. In nucleotides, the CDR3 is TGCGCCAGCAGCTTGAGGAGACTAGCGGATCATCAGCATGAGCAGTTCTTC.

This chain connects TRBV29-1 to TRBJ1-1; D remains unclear. The V gene lost 3 bases and the J gene lost 1 base, with 12 bases spanning the gap. The CDR3 is 14 amino acids. Per germline, CDR1 SQVTM and CDR2 ANQGSEA. The CDR3 region is CSVEKAYKNTEAFF. CDR3 coding DNA: TGCAGCGTTGAGAAGGCCTACAAGAACACTGAAGCTTTCTTT.

The chain links TRBV20-1 to TRBJ2-1; TRBD2 is a possible D gene (6 bases). The germline V gene has CDR1 DFQATT and CDR2 SNEGSKA (reference sequence). The ends were cut back, 0 bases at V and 2 bases at J, with 17 bases in the middle. The CDR3 is 17 amino acids. The CDR3: CSARDSHAGGAYNEQFF. The CDR3 nucleotides are TGCAGTGCTAGAGATTCCCACGCAGGAGGGGCCTACAATGAGCAGTTCTTC.

This clonotype has a handful of counts. The CDR3: CSARVDGLAGDEQYF. The CDR3 region has the DNA TGCAGCGCCCGGGTGGATGGTCTAGCGGGAGACGAGCAGTACTTC. J is TRBJ2-7 and V is TRBV29-1; 10 nucleotides line up with TRBD2. Germline V lookup: CDR1 SQVTM, CDR2 ANQGSEA. The CDR3 covers 15 residues. V trimming: 7 bases; J trimming: 5 bases; junction bases outside the gene matches: 14.

The chain carries TRBV29-1 and TRBJ2-1; a weak D match, TRBD1 (6 bases). The J call could be wrong; TRBJ2-7 is a better fit for the DNA end. The germline V gene encodes CDR1 SQVTM and CDR2 ANQGSEA. The CDR3 runs to 14 residues. CDR3 region: CSVLTGSSYNEQYF. CDR3 nucleotides: TGCAGCGTTCTTACAGGGAGCTCCTACAATGAGCAGTACTTC.

The chain carries TRBV6-6 and TRBJ2-3; TRBD2 matches 12 bases. Germline V lookup: CDR1 MNHNY, CDR2 SVGAGI (reference sequence). CDR3 length: 16 amino acids. V gave up 6 bases and J gave up 4 bases; unmatched junction bases: 8. As DNA, the CDR3 is TGTGCCAGCAGCCTCGGACTAGCGGGAAGCGCAGATACGCAGTATTTT. Protein sequence: CASSLGLAGSADTQYF.

The chain's CDR3 is CAISGQGGLDSPLHF. The DNA of the CDR3 is TGTGCCATCTCCGGACAGGGCGGGTTGGATTCACCCCTCCACTTT. This chain links TRBV10-3 with TRBJ1-6, with 8 bases aligning to TRBD1. The CDR3 totals 15 residues. CDR1 is ENHRY, CDR2 SYGVKD, per germline. Unmatched junction bases numbered 11, after V lost 8 bases and J lost 8 bases.

V usage is TRBV7-2 and J usage is TRBJ1-5, with D perhaps matching TRBD1 (6 bases). The CDR3 covers 18 residues. The germline V and J ends were trimmed by 7 bases and 0 bases, with 22 bases remaining between them. In germline, CDR1 is SGHTA, CDR2 FQGNSA. Here the CDR3 DNA reads TGTGCCAGCAACCCCGTTAGACAGGATGGTAGTAGCAATCAGCCCCAGCATTTT. This codes for CASNPVRQDGSSNQPQHF.

This chain joins TRBV24-1 and TRBJ2-1; 7 bases match TRBD2. The V and J ends lost 5 bases and 10 bases, in that order; junction bases with no gene match: 4. Germline lookup yields CDR1 KGHDR and CDR2 SFDVKD. The CDR3 runs to 12 residues. The DNA of the CDR3 is TGTGCCACCAGTGCAGGACTAGGCGAGCAGTTCTTC. It specifies CATSAGLGEQFF.

This chain joins TRBV12-3 or TRBV12-4 and TRBJ1-4, with 9 positions matching TRBD1. This CDR3 has 14 residues. V was pared by 6 bases and J by 7 bases, with 6 bases of the junction left unmatched. CDR3 DNA sequence: TGTGCCAGCAGACTTGGACAGGGGTTTGAAAAACTGTTTTTT. Amino acid sequence: CASRLGQGFEKLFF.

Comments on this clonotype: The conserved closing phenylalanine or tryptophan is absent in this CDR3, likely reflecting a read error. V gene TRBV6-5 combines with J gene TRBJ2-1; a possible D gene is TRBD1 (6 bases). The J call may be in error: the DNA end matches TRBJ2-7 better. Germline V gene sequence: CDR1 MNHEY, CDR2 SVGAGI. The CDR3 is 12 amino acids. This CDR3 reads CASTDRYNEQYL. CDR3 nucleotide sequence: TGTGCGAGCACGGACAGATACAATGAGCAGTACTTA.

The V and J genes are TRBV9 and TRBJ1-5; tentatively, D is TRBD1 (5 bases). CDR3 size: 15 residues. Trimming took off 2 bases at V and 1 base at J, with 10 bases between the two ends. CDR1 is SGDLS and CDR2 is YYNGEE in the germline V gene. The CDR3 protein is CASSVGGESNQPQHF. DNA for the CDR3: TGTGCCAGCAGCGTGGGGGGGGAAAGCAATCAGCCCCAGCATTTT.

The J gene is TRBJ1-6, the V gene TRBV2; possibly TRBD1 for D (6 bases). Trimming took 6 bases from V and 2 from J, leaving 20 bases between them. This CDR3 has 18 amino acids. Germline CDR1 and CDR2: SNHLY and FYNNEI. The CDR3 protein is CASSAHKGESPYNSPLHF. In nucleotides, the CDR3 is TGTGCCAGCAGCGCCCACAAGGGGGAAAGCCCCTATAATTCACCCCTCCACTTT.

This chain uses TRBV11-2 with TRBJ2-3; D unclear. The CDR3 extends over 14 amino acids. V dropped 5 bases and J dropped 6 bases, with 15 bases sitting between them. Germline V gives CDR1 SGHAT, CDR2 FQNNGV. This chain's CDR3 is CASSTPKATDTQYF. As DNA, the CDR3 is TGTGCCAGCAGCACACCAAAAGCCACTGATACGCAGTATTTT.

A single count supports this clonotype. The rearrangement links TRBV6-5 to TRBJ2-7; D tentatively fits TRBD1 or TRBD2 (5 bases each). Trimming took off 5 bases at V and 3 bases at J, with 17 bases between the two ends. Germline CDR1 is MNHEY and CDR2 is SVGAGI. The CDR3 loop spans 15 amino acids. Here the CDR3 DNA reads TGTGCCAGCAGTAGGGGTTTGGACTTTAACTACGAGCAGTACTTC. This encodes CASSRGLDFNYEQYF.

The V and J genes are TRBV5-1 and TRBJ1-2, with 7 bases identical to TRBD1. The length of the CDR3 is 15 residues. CDR1 and CDR2 from the germline V gene are SGHRS and YFSETQ. J gave up 5 bases and V 4 bases, and 11 bases lay outside the gene matches. The CDR3 nucleotides are TGCGCCAGCAGCCCCCGGACCGGGACAGCTTATGGCTACACCTTC. Translation gives CASSPRTGTAYGYTF.

This clonotype has a handful of counts. J is TRBJ2-3 and V is TRBV7-6; no clear D. Trimming took off 4 bases at V and 14 bases at J, with 19 bases between the two ends. Looked up from germline, CDR1 is SGHVS and CDR2 is FNYEAQ. The CDR3 runs 13 residues. CDR3 bases: TGTGCCAGCAGCTCCGGGCCTACGCGATACGCGTATTTT. Amino acids: CASSSGPTRYAYF.

The chain links TRBV5-6 to TRBJ2-4; a possible D gene is TRBD2 (6 bases). The assigned J gene may be wrong: the sequence end matches TRBJ2-7 better. The CDR3 contains 13 residues. From germline, CDR1 is SGHDT and CDR2 YYEEEE. The CDR3 region is CASSMGLADEQYF. Here the CDR3 DNA reads TGTGCCAGCAGCATGGGACTGGCGGACGAGCAGTACTTC.

This clonotype was detected ten times or more. The chain uses TRBV6-2 or TRBV6-3 and TRBJ2-4, with a possible D match to TRBD2 (5 bases). Trimming stripped 5 bases from V and 0 bases from J, with 14 bases between. Per the germline V gene, CDR1 is MNHEY and CDR2 is SVGEGT. The CDR3 runs to 16 residues. CDR3 in DNA: TGTGCCAGCAGTCGAGCGGAGGAATTAGCCAAAAACATTCAGTACTTC. This sequence encodes CASSRAEELAKNIQYF.

In DNA, the CDR3 is TGTGCCAGCAGCCAAGACCCTCTCCGGGGCGATGAGCAGTACTTC. It codes for CASSQDPLRGDEQYF. This chain connects TRBV3-1 to TRBJ2-4; possibly TRBD1 or TRBD2 for D (5 bases each). Trimming removed 0 bases from V and 13 bases from J, with 19 bases in between. The CDR3 has 15 residues. Germline CDR1 reads LGHDT; CDR2 reads YNNKEL (reference sequence).

This clonotype was observed a few times. The chain is built from TRBV2 and TRBJ1-1; TRBD1 matches at 7 bases. V lost 1 base and J lost 4; bases outside the gene matches: 0. CDR3 length: 13 residues. CDR1 and CDR2 (germline): SNHLY, FYNNEI. The CDR3 coding sequence is TGTGCCAGCAGTGAAGAGGGGGCCACTGAAGCTTTCTTT. Encoded protein: CASSEEGATEAFF.

The V call is TRBV20-1, the J call TRBJ2-5; maybe TRBD2 (5 bases). The J call may be faulty, since TRBJ2-7 better matches the DNA end. CDR3 length equals 13 residues. Germline V lookup: CDR1 DFQATT, CDR2 SNEGSKA (reference sequence). As DNA, the CDR3 is TGCAGTGTAAGAACACCTAGCTCTGGCGAGCAGTACTTC. Protein sequence: CSVRTPSSGEQYF.

The genes are TRBV12-3 or TRBV12-4 and TRBJ1-2; 7 bases line up with TRBD1. V lost 5 bases and J lost 8; bases outside the gene matches: 11. The CDR3 consists of 14 residues. For the CDR3, the DNA is TGTGCCAGCAGTGTTAGACAGGGTGGCTCGGGCTACACCTTC. Encoded protein: CASSVRQGGSGYTF.